Listed below are T cell receptor beta chains from one sample, sequenced in a study of technical replicates of blood from a handful of donors. Sequencing was performed with immunoSEQ multiplex PCR; in TCRdb, only in-frame clones are kept and a portion is missing. The sample lists about 100,000 clones; 95% to 97% were seen once. Sample: T cells isolated from PBMCs. All receptors derive from a human donor in good health. CDR3s include the opening cysteine and the closing phenylalanine or tryptophan. The D gene is left open where the match is weak. Clone size appears in some rows only: once, few, many, or a class for an expanded clone.

clone_size: -; v_call: TRBV6-4; d_call: TRBD2; j_call: TRBJ2-7; cdr3_aa: CARRGRGWTSELYEQYF; cdr3_nt: TGTGCCAGGCGGGGCAGGGGGTGGACTAGCGAACTCTACGAGCAGTACTTC
clone_size: -; v_call: TRBV6-6; d_call: TRBD1; j_call: TRBJ2-5; cdr3_aa: CASIRGTVIETQYF; cdr3_nt: TGTGCCAGCATAAGGGGGACAGTCATAGAGACCCAGTACTTC
clone_size: -; v_call: TRBV28; d_call: -; j_call: TRBJ1-4; cdr3_aa: CASSLNRGNEKLFF; cdr3_nt: TGTGCCAGCAGTTTAAATAGAGGGAACGAAAAACTGTTTTTT
clone_size: -; v_call: TRBV15; d_call: TRBD1; j_call: TRBJ2-2; cdr3_aa: CATSKTGAGELFF; cdr3_nt: TGTGCCACCAGCAAAACAGGGGCCGGGGAGCTGTTTTTT
clone_size: -; v_call: TRBV6-1; d_call: TRBD2; j_call: TRBJ2-7; cdr3_aa: CASSLSGLAYEQYF; cdr3_nt: TGTGCCAGCAGCCTCTCGGGACTAGCATACGAGCAGTACTTC
clone_size: once; v_call: TRBV6-1; d_call: TRBD1; j_call: TRBJ1-1; cdr3_aa: CASSDLGQGAEAFF; cdr3_nt: TGTGCCAGCAGTGACCTGGGACAGGGCGCTGAAGCTTTCTTT
clone_size: once; v_call: TRBV19; d_call: TRBD1; j_call: TRBJ1-5; cdr3_aa: CASLTGAGQPQHF; cdr3_nt: TGTGCCAGTCTTACAGGGGCGGGTCAGCCCCAGCATTTT
clone_size: -; v_call: TRBV5-4; d_call: TRBD1; j_call: TRBJ2-1; cdr3_aa: CASMGTGLLNEQFF; cdr3_nt: TGTGCCAGCATGGGGACAGGGTTATTGAATGAGCAGTTCTTC
clone_size: -; v_call: TRBV7-9; d_call: TRBD1; j_call: TRBJ2-7; cdr3_aa: CASSGGTGVPYEQYF; cdr3_nt: TGTGCCAGCAGCGGAGGGACAGGCGTCCCCTACGAGCAGTACTTC
clone_size: -; v_call: TRBV30; d_call: TRBD2; j_call: TRBJ2-5; cdr3_aa: CALSADRTRGYQETQYF; cdr3_nt: TGTGCCTTATCAGCAGACCGGACTAGGGGTTACCAAGAGACCCAGTACTTC
clone_size: -; v_call: TRBV6-6; d_call: -; j_call: TRBJ2-1; cdr3_aa: CASSYYIGSSYNEQFF; cdr3_nt: TGTGCCAGCAGTTACTATATCGGGAGCTCCTACAATGAGCAGTTCTTC
clone_size: -; v_call: TRBV5-1; d_call: TRBD2; j_call: TRBJ2-5; cdr3_aa: CASSRQREQETQYF; cdr3_nt: TGCGCCAGCAGCCGACAGCGGGAGCAAGAGACCCAGTACTTC
clone_size: -; v_call: TRBV28; d_call: -; j_call: TRBJ1-2; cdr3_aa: CASSLTDRKEGYTF; cdr3_nt: TGTGCCAGCAGTCTAACCGACAGAAAGGAGGGCTACACCTTC
clone_size: -; v_call: TRBV27; d_call: -; j_call: TRBJ1-2; cdr3_aa: CASSADSYLNYGYTF; cdr3_nt: TGTGCCAGCAGTGCCGACAGCTACCTTAACTATGGCTACACCTTC
clone_size: -; v_call: TRBV29-1; d_call: TRBD1; j_call: TRBJ2-7; cdr3_aa: CSAGTDPYEQYF; cdr3_nt: TGCAGCGCAGGGACAGACCCCTACGAGCAGTACTTC
clone_size: -; v_call: TRBV2; d_call: TRBD2; j_call: TRBJ2-7; cdr3_aa: CASRGLAGRDEQYF; cdr3_nt: TGTGCCAGCAGAGGACTAGCGGGTCGGGACGAGCAGTACTTC
clone_size: -; v_call: TRBV5-1; d_call: -; j_call: TRBJ2-1; cdr3_aa: CASRLTSSYNEQFF; cdr3_nt: TGCGCCAGCAGGTTGACTAGCTCCTACAATGAGCAGTTCTTC
clone_size: few; v_call: TRBV29-1; d_call: TRBD1; j_call: TRBJ2-6; cdr3_aa: CSVANRGSGANVLTF; cdr3_nt: TGCAGCGTTGCAAACAGGGGATCAGGGGCCAACGTCCTGACTTTC
clone_size: -; v_call: TRBV2; d_call: -; j_call: TRBJ2-7; cdr3_aa: CASTSHEQYF; cdr3_nt: TGTGCCAGCACGTCCCACGAGCAGTACTTC
clone_size: -; v_call: TRBV6-1; d_call: TRBD1; j_call: TRBJ2-5; cdr3_aa: CASSEGDRHSETQYF; cdr3_nt: TGTGCCAGCAGTGAAGGGGACAGGCACTCAGAGACCCAGTACTTC
clone_size: -; v_call: TRBV4-3; d_call: -; j_call: TRBJ1-6; cdr3_aa: CASSPRGLGFNSPLHF; cdr3_nt: TGCGCCAGCAGCCCCCGAGGGCTCGGATTTAATTCACCCCTCCACTTT
clone_size: -; v_call: TRBV7-2; d_call: -; j_call: TRBJ1-4; cdr3_aa: CASSLAVAGSTEKLFF; cdr3_nt: TGTGCCAGCAGCTTAGCAGTGGCGGGAAGCACTGAAAAACTGTTTTTT
clone_size: -; v_call: TRBV7-9; d_call: -; j_call: TRBJ1-1; cdr3_aa: CASSFKEAFF; cdr3_nt: TGTGCCAGCAGCTTTAAAGAAGCTTTCTTT
clone_size: -; v_call: TRBV19; d_call: -; j_call: TRBJ2-1; cdr3_aa: CASSIDSHNEQFF; cdr3_nt: TGTGCCAGTAGTATCGACTCTCACAATGAGCAGTTCTTC
clone_size: once; v_call: TRBV20-1; d_call: -; j_call: TRBJ1-2; cdr3_aa: CSAGDDYGYTF; cdr3_nt: TGCAGTGCCGGGGATGACTATGGCTACACCTTC
clone_size: -; v_call: TRBV11-2; d_call: TRBD2; j_call: TRBJ2-7; cdr3_aa: CASTSELAAEQYF; cdr3_nt: TGTGCCAGCACCTCAGAACTAGCGGCCGAGCAGTACTTC
clone_size: -; v_call: TRBV13; d_call: -; j_call: TRBJ2-1; cdr3_aa: CASSLLGNEQFF; cdr3_nt: TGTGCCAGCAGCTTACTAGGCAATGAGCAGTTCTTC